This T cell receptor (beta chain) stems from a study of OX40 agonist ivuxolimab in advanced cancers. Study observations and caveats: There were, on average, more expanded clones in CD8+ T cells than in CD4+. Doses of 0.1 to 3.0 mg/kg were accompanied by clonal expansion of CD4+ and CD8+ blood T cells by week 6. Certain nonresponding patients likewise had low normalized T-cell clonal expansion.

Sequencing used immunoSEQ multiplex PCR; TCRdb keeps in-frame clones, though not all of them. In the table there are 55,000 to 65,000 clones, approximately 81% of which are singletons. Germline-derived CDR1 and CDR2 are MDHEN and SYDVKM. V was cut by 8 bases and J by 8 bases, with 12 bases left in between. CDR3 length: 11 amino acids. As concerns this clone: Its specificity is not known.

This chain links TRBV28 with TRBJ1-2, with D possibly being TRBD1 (5 bases). The sequences come from CD4+ or CD8+ T cells sorted from blood, collected in a trial of the OX40 agonist ivuxolimab. The clonotype was recovered from an adult with an advanced solid tumor such as melanoma, head and neck, liver or kidney cancer. The CDR3, as DNA: TGTGCCAGCTCCCAGGGTGGCGGCTACACCTTC. It codes for CASSQGGGYTF.